A selection of T cell receptor beta chains follows, all from one sample in a study of T cell responses to AZD1222 COVID-19 vaccine. The table came from immunoSEQ multiplex PCR; TCRdb's copy has only in-frame clones and leaves some out. The table has about 180,000 clones, about 86% seen once. The material sequenced was peripheral blood, taken on day 0 of AZD1222 vaccination. These receptors were obtained from an adult in good health. CDR3s include the opening cysteine and the closing phenylalanine or tryptophan. A D gene is named only where the DNA matches it firmly. The size entry is marked missing in some rows and otherwise reads once, few, many or a size class.

j_call v_call clone_size d_call cdr3_nt cdr3_aa
TRBJ1-3 TRBV6-2/TRBV6-3 NA NA TGTGCCAGCAGCGACAGGAGGAAGAGCTCTGGAAACACCATATATTTT CASSDRRKSSGNTIYF
TRBJ2-3 TRBV9 NA NA TGTGCCAGCAGCGTAGCTTACACAGATACGCAGTATTTT CASSVAYTDTQYF
TRBJ1-1 TRBV19 once NA TGTGCCAGTCATGAGGACACTGAAGCTTTCTTT CASHEDTEAFF
TRBJ2-2 TRBV9 NA NA TGTGCCAGCAGCGTAGGGCCAGGGGAAGATTTTGCCGGGGAGCTGTTTTTT CASSVGPGEDFAGELFF
TRBJ1-3 TRBV27 NA NA TGTGCCAGCAGAGGGTACTCTGGAAACACCATATATTTT CASRGYSGNTIYF
TRBJ1-2 TRBV7-2 NA NA TGTGCCAGCAGCTTAATACAGGGAGGGTATGGCTACACCTTC CASSLIQGGYGYTF
TRBJ2-3 TRBV7-2 NA TRBD2 TGTGCCAGCAGCTATACGACTAGCAGCACAGATACGCAGTATTTT CASSYTTSSTDTQYF
TRBJ1-5 TRBV27 NA NA TGTGCCAGCAGGCGCCCTCGAATGACAATCCGAGGGGGTCAGCCCCAGCATTTT CASRRPRMTIRGGQPQHF
TRBJ2-6 TRBV20-1 NA NA TGCAGTGCTAGTTGGGAACAGGGCCCCTGGGCCAACGTCCTGACTTTC CSASWEQGPWANVLTF
TRBJ1-1 TRBV5-4 once NA TGTGCCAGCAAGCGGTGGGGTCGCACTGAAGCTTTCTTT CASKRWGRTEAFF
TRBJ2-7 TRBV10-3 NA NA TGTGCCATCAGTGATGGGGATTCCTACGAGCAGTACTTC CAISDGDSYEQYF
TRBJ2-2 TRBV19 NA TRBD1 TGTGCCAGTAGTATACGGGCCGGACAGGGCCCATTTAACACCGGGGAGCTGTTTTTT CASSIRAGQGPFNTGELFF
TRBJ2-1 TRBV13 NA NA TGTGCCAGCAGCTTGGGTAGCTCCTACAATGAGCAGTTCTTC CASSLGSSYNEQFF
TRBJ1-4 TRBV2 NA NA TGTGCCAGCAGCATTCTACAGGGCCCTAATGAAAAACTGTTTTTT CASSILQGPNEKLFF
TRBJ2-7 TRBV2 NA NA TGTGCCAGCCGCGATGGCTACGAGCAGTACTTC CASRDGYEQYF
TRBJ2-3 TRBV6-6 NA TRBD2 TGTGCCAGCAGTTACGTAGCGGGGCCTCGGGGTGATACGCAGTATTTT CASSYVAGPRGDTQYF
TRBJ2-1 TRBV11-2 once NA TGTGCCAGCAGATTCACAGGCGTCAATGAGCAGTTCTTC CASRFTGVNEQFF
TRBJ2-6 TRBV6-5 few NA TGTGCCAGCAGTACAACCCATGGGGCCAACGTCCTGACTTTC CASSTTHGANVLTF
TRBJ1-5 TRBV4-2 NA NA TGTGCCAGCAGCCAAGATCTAAGGGGTCGTCAGCCCCAGCATTTT CASSQDLRGRQPQHF
TRBJ1-5 TRBV28 NA NA TGTGCCAGCAGTTTTACTCGGAGAAGCCCCGCCTCGGCCCAGCATTTT CASSFTRRSPASAQHF
TRBJ2-3 TRBV24-1 NA NA TGTGCCACCAGTGATTTATACACAGATACGCAGTATTTT CATSDLYTDTQYF
TRBJ1-2 TRBV6-1 NA NA TGTGCCAGCAGTGAAGGGTTGGGGGCCTATGGCTACACCTTC CASSEGLGAYGYTF